This T cell receptor beta chain originates from a study of T cells in Graves' hyperthyroidism and ophthalmopathy. Regarding the study as a whole: A model of 13 V-J pairs discriminated ophthalmopathy from stable hyperthyroidism.

V was clipped by 4 bases and J by 9 bases; unmatched bases: 6. The CDR3 sequence is 13 residues long. The V gene's germline CDR1 is SGHTA and CDR2 FQGNSA. This clonotype was recorded many times. Its antigen remains unidentified. Researchers took RNA transcripts and amplified the TCR beta CDR3 regions from them. HTBI primers were used for first-round RT-PCR of the TCR CDR3. TCRdb reanalysed the multiplex PCR reads using MiXCR and keeps one entry per CDR3 protein. The repertoire consists of about 570,000 distinct CDR3 sequences, with just over 45% occurring once and the leading ten covering 19%. V and J are TRBV7-2 and TRBJ1-3; 7 nucleotides align to TRBD1. Sequenced: peripheral blood or thyroid tissue (not recorded which). The source is an adult woman with Graves' disease, either hyperthyroidism or ophthalmopathy (not recorded which). Written as DNA, the CDR3 is TGTGCCAGCAGCTCAAGACAGGGCGGCACCATATATTTT. The encoded protein is CASSSRQGGTIYF. The full variable domain, its missing parts supplied by reference TRBV7-2 and TRBJ1-3, is GAGVSQSPSNKVTEKGKDVELRCDPISGHTALYWYRQSLGQGLEFLIYFQGNSAPDKSGLPSDRFSAERTGGSVSTLTIQRTQQEDSAVYLCASSSRQGGTIYFGEGSWLTVV.